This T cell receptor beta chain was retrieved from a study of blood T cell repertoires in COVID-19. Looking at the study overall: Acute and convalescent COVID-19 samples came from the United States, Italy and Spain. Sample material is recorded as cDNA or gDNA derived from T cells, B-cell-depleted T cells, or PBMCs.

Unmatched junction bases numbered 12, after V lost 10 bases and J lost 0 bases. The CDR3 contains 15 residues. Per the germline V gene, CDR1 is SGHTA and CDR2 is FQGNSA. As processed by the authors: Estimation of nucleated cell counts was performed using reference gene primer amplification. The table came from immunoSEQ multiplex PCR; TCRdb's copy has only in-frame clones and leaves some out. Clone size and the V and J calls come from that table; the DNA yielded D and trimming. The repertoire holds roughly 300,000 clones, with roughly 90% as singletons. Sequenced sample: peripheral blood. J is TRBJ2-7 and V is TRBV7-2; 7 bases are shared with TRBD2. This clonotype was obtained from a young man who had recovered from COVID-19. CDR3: CATRVGRGISYEQYF. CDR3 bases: TGTGCCACCCGCGTGGGGCGGGGGATCTCCTACGAGCAGTACTTC.